Listed here is a single TCR beta chain. The length of the CDR3 is 15 residues. Looked up from germline, CDR1 is SQVTM and CDR2 is ANQGSEA. Trimming took 3 bases from V and 4 from J; bases not matched to a gene: 7. The source of the sample is a study of blood T cell repertoires in COVID-19. TCRdb keeps only in-frame clones here, not all; method: immunoSEQ multiplex PCR. The sample records about 160,000 clones, less than 85% being singletons. The J gene is TRBJ2-2, the V gene TRBV29-1, with 8 bases aligning to TRBD2. The specimen sequenced was peripheral blood. The origin of this receptor is a woman aged 55-70 years with COVID-19, enrolled during active disease. CDR3 DNA sequence: TGCAGCGTTGATGTGAGCGGGAGTCTCACCGGGGAGCTGTTTTTT. This translates into CSVDVSGSLTGELFF.